What follows describes a single TCR beta chain. Antigen specificity is unknown. V lost 7 bases, J lost 4 bases, and 10 bases lay in between. Germline V gives CDR1 MGHDK, CDR2 SYGVNS. The CDR3 loop spans 12 amino acids. The data belong to a study of T cell therapy after organ transplantation. The assay was immunoSEQ multiplex PCR, and TCRdb's table has in-frame clones only and misses some. The repertoire holds approximately 5,600 clones, with about 74% as singletons. Notes on the study in general: Confounding by concurrent antirejection or antiviral medications was not assessed. Both transferred clonotypes and endogenous ones absent from products apparently reconstituted.

Documented time point: 4-8 weeks after completion of therapy. Patients were solid-organ transplant recipients with drug-resistant or recurrent cytomegalovirus. The origin of this receptor is a human patient who had received a solid organ transplant and had CMV disease. Some T cells may be the graft donor's. The chain couples TRBV25-1 to TRBJ1-2; unclear D gene. The sequencing here drew on CD8+ T cells from blood, taken after autologous CMV-specific T cell therapy. The CDR3 region has the DNA TGTGCCAGCACGGTGCAAGGCTATGGCTACACCTTC. Protein product: CASTVQGYGYTF.